This T cell receptor (beta chain) was recorded in a study of cytomegalovirus exposure and HLA in healthy donors. In the study overall: HLA-typed donors contributed 65 million to 95 million unique TCRs, which were held in an early data release.

This CDR3 has 14 residues. V was pared by 1 base and J by 5 bases, with 10 bases between. CDR1 and CDR2 (germline): MNHNS, SASEGT. In regard to this clone: The antigen is unknown.

Amplification used 60 Vbeta primers and 13 Jbeta primers. Profiled with immunoSEQ multiplex PCR; TCRdb holds only in-frame clones, not every one. The table lists over 150,000 clones, approximately 80% of them singletons. Study-level findings and limits: Data from an earlier analysis indicated that most TCR beta V segments were productive either about 90% or about 30% of the time. A later analysis found most CMV-associated TCR beta chains apparently HLA-restricted.

The chain joins TRBV6-1 to TRBJ2-3, with a possible D match to TRBD2 (5 bases). The sample comprised PBMCs. This receptor was obtained from a man aged 25 to 45 in good health and CMV-seropositive. The CDR3 region is CASSEGSAQDTQYF. CDR3 bases: TGTGCCAGCAGTGAAGGTAGCGCCCAAGATACGCAGTATTTT.